These 18 T cell receptor beta chains originate from one sample sequenced in a study of T-cell memory formation after mild COVID-19. MiXCR, applied by TCRdb to the 5' RACE reads, yields one record per CDR3 protein. The data show 550,000 to 700,000 distinct CDR3 sequences, over 15% seen once. Sequencing input: PBMCs or a T cell subset sorted from them (not recorded which). The receptors come from an adult woman who had mild COVID-19 (a few samples of this study predate the infection). Cell type and time point are not known.

The chain employs TRBV18 and TRBJ1-2; TRBD1 aligns across 7 bases. The V and J ends lost 6 bases and 6 bases, in that order; junction bases with no gene match: 13. The germline V gene has CDR1 KGHSH and CDR2 LQKENI. This CDR3 is built from 15 residues. The CDR3 is CASSPSRQGGHGYTF. The CDR3 bases are TGTGCCAGCTCGCCGAGCCGACAGGGAGGGCATGGCTACACCTTC.

The sample holds a few counts of this clonotype. The rearrangement joins TRBV9 to TRBJ2-5; the match to TRBD2 covers 9 bases. The germline CDR1 and CDR2 sequences are SGDLS and YYNGEE. The CDR3 is 13 residues long. The V segment lost 8 bases and the J segment 4 bases; nucleotides outside the gene matches: 6. CDR3 coding DNA: TGTGCCAGTTCGCGGGGGGGCCGAGAGACCCAGTACTTC. This translates into CASSRGGRETQYF. The full variable domain, completed using reference TRBV9 and TRBJ2-5, is DSGVTQTPKHLITATGQRVTLRCSPRSGDLSVYWYQQSLDQGLQFLIQYYNGEERAKGNILERFSAQQFPDLHSELNLSSLELGDSALYFCASSRGGRETQYFGPGTRLLVL.

The gene calls are TRBV29-1 and TRBJ1-1; 7 nucleotides match TRBD1. This CDR3 comprises 17 residues. Germline V gives CDR1 SQVTM, CDR2 ANQGSEA. J lost 0 bases, V lost 0 bases, and 10 bases had no gene match. In DNA form, the CDR3 reads TGCAGCGTTGAAGACCGCTATCAGGGGGTGGTGAACACTGAAGCTTTCTTT. Translated: CSVEDRYQGVVNTEAFF.

The chain has TRBV24-1 and TRBJ2-1; TRBD2 matches at 7 bases. This CDR3 has 17 residues. The V and J ends lost 2 bases and 0 bases, in that order; junction bases with no gene match: 6. Germline V CDR1 and CDR2: KGHDR, SFDVKD. The CDR3 here is CATSDYTGGPSYNEQFF. The CDR3 DNA is TGTGCCACCAGTGATTATACGGGAGGCCCCTCCTACAATGAGCAGTTCTTC.

The gene calls are TRBV11-3 and TRBJ1-2; 11 bases match TRBD1. Trimming removed 5 bases from V and 4 bases from J; junction bases left unmatched: 9. CDR3 length: 16 amino acids. The germline gives CDR1 SGHNT, CDR2 YENEEA. The DNA of the CDR3 is TGTGCCAGCAGCCTCTCGCGGACAGGGGGCATCTATGGCTACACCTTC. Residues: CASSLSRTGGIYGYTF.

In this sample, this clonotype turned up many times. The chain carries TRBV5-1 and TRBJ1-1; 8 bases fit TRBD1. V trimming: 3 bases; J trimming: 1 base; junction bases outside the gene matches: 2. Germline lookup yields CDR1 SGHRS and CDR2 YFSETQ. This CDR3 is built from 14 residues. The CDR3 coding sequence is TGCGCCAGCAGCTCCGGGACAGGGAACACTGAAGCTTTCTTT. It codes for CASSSGTGNTEAFF.

This clonotype has more than one count but fewer than ten. The chain employs TRBV29-1 and TRBJ1-2; TRBD1 matches 12 bases. V lost 6 bases, J lost 4 bases, and 3 bases stayed unmatched. CDR1 and CDR2 (germline): SQVTM, ANQGSEA. CDR3 size: 13 residues. As DNA, the CDR3 is TGCAGCGTAGGGACAGGGGGCTCCTATGGCTACACCTTC. Protein: CSVGTGGSYGYTF.

About this clonotype: This may come from a read error, since a much larger clone is one base off. The chain combines TRBV29-1 with TRBJ1-2; 9 positions agree with TRBD1. Per germline, CDR1 SQVTM and CDR2 ANQGSEA. Trimming took 3 bases from V and 5 from J; bases not matched to a gene: 10. The CDR3 consists of 15 residues. CDR3 protein: CSVDGRDREPYGYTF. CDR3 in DNA: TGCAGCGTTGATGGCCGGGACAGGGAACCGTATGGCTACACCTTC.

This clonotype was seen at least ten times. The chain combines TRBV4-3 with TRBJ2-1; possibly TRBD1 for D (6 bases). The CDR3 loop spans 14 amino acids. V was shortened by 0 bases and J by 10 bases, with 13 bases between the two germline ends. Germline V gene lookup returns CDR1 LGHNA and CDR2 YSLEER. The CDR3 protein is CASSQEYRADEQFF. CDR3 nucleotides: TGCGCCAGCAGCCAAGAGTACAGGGCGGACGAGCAGTTCTTC.

This clonotype was observed a handful of times. V is TRBV27 and J is TRBJ2-1; 11 bases map to TRBD2. The CDR3 is made up of 13 amino acids. Germline assignment: CDR1 MNHEY and CDR2 SMNVEV (reference sequence). Trimming at V came to 8 bases and at J to 8 bases, leaving 5 bases not matched to a gene. CDR3 DNA sequence: TGTGCCAGCCGACTAGCGGGACGGGATGAGCAGTTCTTC. Its translation: CASRLAGRDEQFF.

This chain links TRBV6-1 with TRBJ2-3; weak D call: TRBD2 (7 bases). Germline assignment: CDR1 MNHNS and CDR2 SASEGT. The CDR3 has 14 amino acids. Trimming removed 11 bases at V and 1 base at J, with 16 bases between. The CDR3 here is CASQGGGGTDTQYF. In DNA form, the CDR3 reads TGTGCCTCCCAAGGGGGGGGCGGCACAGATACGCAGTATTTT.

V usage is TRBV11-3 and J usage is TRBJ2-1; the match to TRBD2 covers 10 bases. The germline CDR1 and CDR2 sequences are SGHNT and YENEEA. This CDR3 has 15 residues. V trimming: 5 bases; J trimming: 4 bases; junction bases outside the gene matches: 5. CDR3 amino acids: CASSRSTSGYNEQFF. The CDR3, as DNA: TGTGCCAGCAGCCGCTCGACTAGCGGGTACAATGAGCAGTTCTTC.

This clonotype was recorded many times. The chain couples TRBV20-1 to TRBJ2-7; 7 nucleotides match TRBD2. The germline V gene encodes CDR1 DFQATT and CDR2 SNEGSKA (reference sequence). The V segment lost 3 bases and the J segment 0 bases; nucleotides outside the gene matches: 8. This CDR3 is 15 amino acids long. The CDR3 loop is CSASFQPGGSYEQYF. DNA for the CDR3: TGCAGTGCTAGCTTTCAACCGGGGGGCTCCTACGAGCAGTACTTC.

This clonotype was counted only a few times. V gene TRBV7-9 combines with J gene TRBJ2-5, with a weak D call TRBD1 (6 bases). CDR1 and CDR2 (germline): SEHNR, FQNEAQ (reference sequence). V was trimmed by 6 bases and J by 5 bases, leaving 13 bases between them. CDR3 length: 13 amino acids. The CDR3 protein is CASSPTGPETQYF. The CDR3 DNA is TGTGCCAGCAGTCCTACAGGGCCGGAGACCCAGTACTTC.

The genes are TRBV3-1 and TRBJ2-7; 9 bases align to TRBD1. CDR1 and CDR2 from the germline V gene are LGHDT and YNNKEL (reference sequence). This CDR3 is built from 15 residues. V gave up 4 bases and J gave up 5 bases; unmatched junction bases: 9. In nucleotides, the CDR3 is TGTGCCAGCAGCCCCGGGACAGGGTCTTGGCACGAGCAGTACTTC. It is translated as CASSPGTGSWHEQYF.

There are a few counts of this clonotype. The J gene is TRBJ2-7, the V gene TRBV15, with no clear D. Per germline, CDR1 LNHNV and CDR2 YYDKDF (reference sequence). This CDR3 region has 12 residues. V lost 5 bases to trimming and J lost 3 bases, with 8 bases between them. The CDR3, as DNA: TGTGCCACCAGCCTACCGGACTACGAGCAGTACTTC. Protein product: CATSLPDYEQYF.

The V call is TRBV7-8, the J call TRBJ2-7; a possible D gene is TRBD1 (6 bases). CDR1 and CDR2 (germline): SGHVS, FQNEAQ. The V gene lost 2 bases and the J gene lost 0 bases, with 14 bases spanning the gap. There are 16 residues in the CDR3. CDR3 nucleotides: TGTGCCAGCAGCTTAAGTTGGGGGCAGGGCTCCTACGAGCAGTACTTC. As protein: CASSLSWGQGSYEQYF.

CDR3 nucleotide sequence: TGTGCCAGCAGTGACACGGGGGGACCCTACGAGCAGTACTTC. Translating gives CASSDTGGPYEQYF. This chain links TRBV6-1 with TRBJ2-7; TRBD2 matches at 7 bases. V gave up 3 bases and J gave up 2 bases; unmatched junction bases: 4. The CDR3 is 14 residues long. In germline, CDR1 is MNHNS, CDR2 SASEGT.